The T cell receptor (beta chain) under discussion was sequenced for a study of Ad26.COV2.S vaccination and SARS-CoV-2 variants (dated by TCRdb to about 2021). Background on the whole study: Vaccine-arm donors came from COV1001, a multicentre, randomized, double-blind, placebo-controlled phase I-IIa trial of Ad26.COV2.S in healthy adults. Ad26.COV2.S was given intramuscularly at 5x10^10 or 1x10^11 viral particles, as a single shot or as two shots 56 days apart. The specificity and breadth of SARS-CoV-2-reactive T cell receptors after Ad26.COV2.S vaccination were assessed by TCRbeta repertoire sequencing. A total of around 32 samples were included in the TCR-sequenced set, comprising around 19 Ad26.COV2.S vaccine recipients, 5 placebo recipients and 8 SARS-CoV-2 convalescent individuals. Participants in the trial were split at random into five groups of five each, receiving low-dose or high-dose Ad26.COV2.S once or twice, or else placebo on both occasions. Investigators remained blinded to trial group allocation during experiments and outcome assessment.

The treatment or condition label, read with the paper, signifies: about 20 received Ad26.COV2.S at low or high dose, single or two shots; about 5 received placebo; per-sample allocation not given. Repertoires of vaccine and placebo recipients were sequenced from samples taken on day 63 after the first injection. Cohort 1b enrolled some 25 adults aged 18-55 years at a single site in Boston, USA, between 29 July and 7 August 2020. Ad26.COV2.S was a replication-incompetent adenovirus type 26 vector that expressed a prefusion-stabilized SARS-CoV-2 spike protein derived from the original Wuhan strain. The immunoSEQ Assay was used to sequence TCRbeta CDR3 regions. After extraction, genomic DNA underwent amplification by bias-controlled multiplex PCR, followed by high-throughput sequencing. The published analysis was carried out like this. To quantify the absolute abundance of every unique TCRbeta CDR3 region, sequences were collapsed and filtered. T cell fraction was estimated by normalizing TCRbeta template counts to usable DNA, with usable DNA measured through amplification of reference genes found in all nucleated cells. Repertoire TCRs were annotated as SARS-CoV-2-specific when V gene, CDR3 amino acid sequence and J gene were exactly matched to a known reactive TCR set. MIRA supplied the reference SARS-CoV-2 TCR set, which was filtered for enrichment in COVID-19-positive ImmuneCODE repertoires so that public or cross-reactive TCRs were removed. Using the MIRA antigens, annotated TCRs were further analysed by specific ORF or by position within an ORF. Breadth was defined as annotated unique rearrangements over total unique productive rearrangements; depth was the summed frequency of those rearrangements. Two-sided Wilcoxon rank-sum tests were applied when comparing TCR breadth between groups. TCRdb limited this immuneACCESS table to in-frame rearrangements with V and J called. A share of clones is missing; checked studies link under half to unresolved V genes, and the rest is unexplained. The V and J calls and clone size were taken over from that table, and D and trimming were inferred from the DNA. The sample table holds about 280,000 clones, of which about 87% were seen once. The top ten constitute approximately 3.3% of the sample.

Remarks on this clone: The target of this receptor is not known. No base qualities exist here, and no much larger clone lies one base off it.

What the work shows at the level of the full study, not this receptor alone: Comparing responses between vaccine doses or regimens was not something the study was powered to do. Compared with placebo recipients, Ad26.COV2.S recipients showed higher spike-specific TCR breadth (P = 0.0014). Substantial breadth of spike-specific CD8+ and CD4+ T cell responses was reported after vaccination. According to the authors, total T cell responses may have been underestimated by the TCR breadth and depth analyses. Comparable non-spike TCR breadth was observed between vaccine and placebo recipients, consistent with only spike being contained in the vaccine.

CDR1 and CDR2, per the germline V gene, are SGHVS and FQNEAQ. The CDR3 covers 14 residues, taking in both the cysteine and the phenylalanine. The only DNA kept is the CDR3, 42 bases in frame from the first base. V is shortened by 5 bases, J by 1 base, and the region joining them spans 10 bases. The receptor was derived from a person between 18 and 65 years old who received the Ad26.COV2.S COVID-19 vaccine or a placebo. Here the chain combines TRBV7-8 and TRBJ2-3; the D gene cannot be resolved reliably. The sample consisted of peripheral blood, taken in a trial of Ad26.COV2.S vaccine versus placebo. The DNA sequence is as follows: TGTGCCAGCAGCCGAGATCTTCGCACAGATACGCAGTATTTT. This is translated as CASSRDLRTDTQYF.